This TCR beta chain is from a study of blood T cell repertoires in COVID-19. V shed 3 bases, J shed 1 base, and the junction held 4 bases outside the gene matches. CDR3 length equals 15 residues. Germline V gives CDR1 LNHDA, CDR2 SQIVND (reference sequence). The repertoire was sequenced with immunoSEQ multiplex PCR; TCRdb's copy has only in-frame clones and lacks some. The sample carries a few hundred thousand clones, approximately 90% recorded once. The specimen was PBMCs or T cells enriched from blood (not recorded which). The TCR was taken from a woman between 18 and 29 years old who had been exposed to COVID-19. V usage is TRBV19 and J usage is TRBJ1-1; TRBD1 matches 8 bases. The CDR3 region is CASSMMGTGNTEAFF. The DNA for the CDR3 is TGTGCCAGTAGTATGATGGGGACAGGGAACACTGAAGCTTTCTTT. The whole variable domain, remainder taken from reference TRBV19 and TRBJ1-1, is DGGITQSPKYLFRKEGQNVTLSCEQNLNHDAMYWYRQDPGQGLRLIYYSQIVNDFQKGDIAEGYSVSREKKESFPLTVTSAQKNPTAFYLCASSMMGTGNTEAFFGQGTRLTVV.